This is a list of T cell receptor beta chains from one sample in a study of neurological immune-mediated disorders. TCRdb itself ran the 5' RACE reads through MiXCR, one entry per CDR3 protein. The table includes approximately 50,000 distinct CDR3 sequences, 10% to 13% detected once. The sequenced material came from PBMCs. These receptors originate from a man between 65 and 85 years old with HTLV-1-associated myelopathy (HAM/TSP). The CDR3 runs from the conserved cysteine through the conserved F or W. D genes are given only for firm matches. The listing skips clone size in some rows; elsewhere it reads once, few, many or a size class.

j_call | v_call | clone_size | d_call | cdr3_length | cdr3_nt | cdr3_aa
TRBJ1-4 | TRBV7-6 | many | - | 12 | TGTGCCAGCAGCTTACCGGGAGGCGAACTGTTTTTT | CASSLPGGELFF
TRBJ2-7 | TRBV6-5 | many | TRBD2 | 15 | TGTGCCAGCAGCAGGGGGACTAGCCGAACCTACGAGCAGTACTTC | CASSRGTSRTYEQYF
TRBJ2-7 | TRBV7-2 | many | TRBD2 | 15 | TGTGCCAGCACGGTTCAGCCTAGCGGTCCCTACGAGCAGTACTTC | CASTVQPSGPYEQYF
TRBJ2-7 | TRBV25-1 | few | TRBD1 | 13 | TGTGCCAGCAGGGGACAGGGATATTACGAGCAGTACTTC | CASRGQGYYEQYF
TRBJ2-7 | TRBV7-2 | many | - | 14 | TGTGCCAGCAGCTTAGATCCAGGACTCTACGAGCAGTACTTC | CASSLDPGLYEQYF
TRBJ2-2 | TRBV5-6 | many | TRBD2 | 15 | TGTGCCAGCAGCTTAGCGGGAGTGTACACCGGGGAGCTGTTTTTT | CASSLAGVYTGELFF
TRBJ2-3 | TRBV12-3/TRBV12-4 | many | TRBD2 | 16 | TGTGCCAGCAGACACGGACTAGCGGGAATCTCAGATACGCAGTATTTT | CASRHGLAGISDTQYF
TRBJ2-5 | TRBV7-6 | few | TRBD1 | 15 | TGTGCCAGCAGCTTAGTGGACAGGGGCGTGGAGACCCAGTACTTC | CASSLVDRGVETQYF
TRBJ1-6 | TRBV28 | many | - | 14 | TGTGCCAGCAGTCCCCCTCGACAGGAAGGGAGGCTCCACTTT | CASSPPRQEGRLHF
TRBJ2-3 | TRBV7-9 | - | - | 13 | TGTGCCAGCATCCCCGACCGCACAGATACGCGGTATTTT | CASIPDRTDTRYF
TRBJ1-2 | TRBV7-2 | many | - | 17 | TGTGCCAGCGAGGGGGGCGTAGGAATTTGGAGGAACTATGGCTACACCTTC | CASEGGVGIWRNYGYTF
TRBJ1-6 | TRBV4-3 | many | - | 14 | TGCGCCAGCAGCCCAGACAGACATAATTCACCCCTCCACTTT | CASSPDRHNSPLHF
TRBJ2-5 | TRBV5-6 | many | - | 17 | TGTGCCAGCAGCTTTCTCGCCCATATTGGGCGCCAAGAGACCCAGTACTTC | CASSFLAHIGRQETQYF
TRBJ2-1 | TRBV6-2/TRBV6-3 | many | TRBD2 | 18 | TGTGCCAGCCGACTAGCGGGAGGGTCAACCAGCTCCTACAATGAGCAGTTCTTC | CASRLAGGSTSSYNEQFF
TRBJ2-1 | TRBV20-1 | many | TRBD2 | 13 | TGCAGTGCTAAGCGGGAGGAAAACAATGAGCAGTTCTTC | CSAKREENNEQFF
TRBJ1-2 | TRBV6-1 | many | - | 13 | TGTGCCAGCAGTGTACTGGACAACTATGGCTACACCTTC | CASSVLDNYGYTF
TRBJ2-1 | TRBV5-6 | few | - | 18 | TGTGCCAGCAGCCTGCCGGACTTAGGATTCGATACTGTCAGTGAGCAGTTCTTC | CASSLPDLGFDTVSEQFF
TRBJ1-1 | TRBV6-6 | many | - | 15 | TGTGCCAGCAGTTCCCGGGCCGGCATGGCTACTGAAGCTTTCTTT | CASSSRAGMATEAFF
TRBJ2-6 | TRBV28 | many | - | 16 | TGTGCCAGCAGTTTAGACAGGTACTCTGGGGCCAACGTCCTGACTTTC | CASSLDRYSGANVLTF
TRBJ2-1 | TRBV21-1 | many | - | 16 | TGTGCCAGCAGCGAGGGGGCAGGGGGGGATTACAATGAGCAGTTCTTC | CASSEGAGGDYNEQFF
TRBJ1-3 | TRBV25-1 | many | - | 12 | TGTGCCAGCAGTGATCGCGGAAACACCATATATTTT | CASSDRGNTIYF
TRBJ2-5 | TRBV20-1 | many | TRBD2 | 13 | TGCAGTGCTAGGAGTACTAGCGGTGCGACCCAGTACTTC | CSARSTSGATQYF
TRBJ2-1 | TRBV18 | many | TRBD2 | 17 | TGTGCCAGCTCAGTCACTAGCGAAAAGGGCGGCTACAATGAGCAGTTCTTC | CASSVTSEKGGYNEQFF
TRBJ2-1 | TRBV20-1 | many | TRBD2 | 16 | TGCAGTGCTAGACCCCTACTAGCGGGAGTGGGTAATGAGCAGTTCTTC | CSARPLLAGVGNEQFF
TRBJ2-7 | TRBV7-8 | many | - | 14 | TGTGCCAGCAGCTTAGGCGGACGCTCCTACGAGCAGTACTTC | CASSLGGRSYEQYF
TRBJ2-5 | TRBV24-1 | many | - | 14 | TGTGCCACCAGTGATGCCGTGTCGGGGGAGACCCAGTACTTC | CATSDAVSGETQYF
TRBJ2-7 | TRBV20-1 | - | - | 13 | TGCAGTGCCCCGAACCGGGAGCCTGGAGCGCAGTACTTC | CSAPNREPGAQYF
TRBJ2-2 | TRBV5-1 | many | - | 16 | TGCGCCAGCCGCCCGCGAGGAGGGGGAAGCACCGGGGAGCTGTTTTTT | CASRPRGGGSTGELFF
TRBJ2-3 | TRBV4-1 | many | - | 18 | TGCGCCAGTCAAGGGGTGTTCGCGCGGACGGGACTCACAGATACGCAGTATTTT | CASQGVFARTGLTDTQYF
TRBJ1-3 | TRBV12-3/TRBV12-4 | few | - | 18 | TGTGCCAGCAGTTTATTAAAGTCGTTCGCGAGCTCTGGAAACACCATATATTTT | CASSLLKSFASSGNTIYF
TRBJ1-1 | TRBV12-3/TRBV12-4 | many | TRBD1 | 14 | TGTGCCAGCAGCCCTTCAGGGGGGGTTCTTTGGGCTTTCTTT | CASSPSGGVLWAFF
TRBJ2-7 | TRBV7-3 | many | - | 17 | TGTGCCAGCGAAAAAACCCGGGTCCGCAATTTTCCCTACGAGCAGTACTTC | CASEKTRVRNFPYEQYF
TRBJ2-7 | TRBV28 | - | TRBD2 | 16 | TGTGCCAGCAGTTTAGGGGGACTAGCGGGGAATGACGAGCAGTACTTC | CASSLGGLAGNDEQYF
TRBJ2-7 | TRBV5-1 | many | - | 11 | TGCGCCAGCAGCTTGCAGAACGAGCAGTACTTC | CASSLQNEQYF
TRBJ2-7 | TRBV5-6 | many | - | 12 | TGTGCCAGCAGCTTGGCAGGTGATGAGCAGTACTTC | CASSLAGDEQYF
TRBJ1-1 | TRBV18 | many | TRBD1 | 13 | TGTGCCAGCTCACCAAAAGGGGACAGCAAAGCTTTCTTT | CASSPKGDSKAFF
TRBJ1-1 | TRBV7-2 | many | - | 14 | TGTGCCAGCAGCTTATACAGGGAGGACACTGAAGCTTTCTTT | CASSLYREDTEAFF
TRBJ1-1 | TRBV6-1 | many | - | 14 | TGTGCCGCCCACGCCGGCAGCAGGTCCACTGAAGCTTTCTTT | CAAHAGSRSTEAFF
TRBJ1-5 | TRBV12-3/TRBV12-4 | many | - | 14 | TGTGCCAGCAGTTCAATCAGGGACAATCAGCCCCAGCATTTT | CASSSIRDNQPQHF
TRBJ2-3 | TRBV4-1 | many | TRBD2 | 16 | TGCGCCAGCAGCCAAGTCTACGCGGGAGATTCGGATACGCAGTATTTT | CASSQVYAGDSDTQYF
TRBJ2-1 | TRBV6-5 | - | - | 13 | TGTGCCAGCGGATATAATAGGGGGAATGAGCAGTTCTTC | CASGYNRGNEQFF
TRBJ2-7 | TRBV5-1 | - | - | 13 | TGCGCCAGCACAGCTTGGGTCGGCTACGAGCAGTACTTC | CASTAWVGYEQYF
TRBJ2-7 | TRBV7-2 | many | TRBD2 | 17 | TGTGCCAGCAGCCGACTAGCGGGAGGGCCGCGGATCTACGAGCAGTACTTC | CASSRLAGGPRIYEQYF
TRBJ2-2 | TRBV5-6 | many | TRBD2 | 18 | TGTGCCAGCAGCTTGCCTAGCGGGAGACGGGCGGACACCGGGGAGCTGTTTTTT | CASSLPSGRRADTGELFF
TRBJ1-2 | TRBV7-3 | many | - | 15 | TGTGCCAGCAGCTTAACGAGGACGGGGAAGGGAGGCTACACCTTC | CASSLTRTGKGGYTF
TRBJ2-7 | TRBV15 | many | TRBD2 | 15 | TGTGCCACCAGCAGAGTAGGCGGGAGCGGCTACGAGCAGTACTTC | CATSRVGGSGYEQYF
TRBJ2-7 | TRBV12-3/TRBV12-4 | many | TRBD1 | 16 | TGTGCCAGCAGTTTTTCCCTGGGACAGGGTACCTACGAGCAGTACTTC | CASSFSLGQGTYEQYF
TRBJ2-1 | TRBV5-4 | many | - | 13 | TGTGCCAGCGGACGGGACACCTACAATGAGCAGTTCTTC | CASGRDTYNEQFF
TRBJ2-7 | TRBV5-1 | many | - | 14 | TGCGCCAGCAGCTTGGCGTCTACCGGCTACGAGCAGTACTTC | CASSLASTGYEQYF
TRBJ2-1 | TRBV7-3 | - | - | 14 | TGTGCCAGCAGCTTAACAGGGGGAAGAGGTGAGCAGTTCTTC | CASSLTGGRGEQFF
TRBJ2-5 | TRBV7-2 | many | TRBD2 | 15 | TGTGTCAGCAGCCTACGGACTAGCGGACAGGGGACCCAGTACTTC | CVSSLRTSGQGTQYF